The 11 T cell receptor beta chains reported below all come from one sample, sequenced in a study of T-cell reconstitution after alpha-beta-depleted transplantation in children. The library targeted TCRbeta and was prepared with unique molecular identifiers. TCRdb fed the PCR reads into MiXCR, producing one record per CDR3 protein. The sample shows roughly 300,000 distinct CDR3 sequences, roughly 9.5% of them seen only once. The material sequenced was PBMCs from the stem cell graft donor, taken from the stem cell graft. These receptors were obtained from a human donor who donated a stem cell graft to a child with SCID.

The table lists this clonotype with a few counts. This sequence joins TRBV19 and TRBJ2-1; D is undetermined. Trimming left V 3 bases short and J 4 bases short, with 4 bases between. From germline, CDR1 is LNHDA and CDR2 SQIVND (reference sequence). The CDR3 length is 12 residues. Written as DNA, the CDR3 is TGTGCCAGTAGTATGGATTACAATGAGCAGTTCTTC. It specifies CASSMDYNEQFF.

This clonotype was observed at least ten times. CDR3 sequence: CASGRRNTDTQYF. The DNA of the CDR3 is TGTGCCAGCGGCCGGAGGAACACAGATACGCAGTATTTT. V is TRBV12-3 or TRBV12-4 and J is TRBJ2-3, with D perhaps matching TRBD2 (5 bases). Trimming shortened V by 8 bases and J by 2 bases, and 11 bases separated the two germline ends. This CDR3 comprises 13 residues.

This clonotype was seen repeatedly, ten times or more. This sequence joins TRBV7-8 and TRBJ2-7; TRBD2 agrees at 10 bases. The V segment lost 5 bases and the J segment 4 bases; nucleotides outside the gene matches: 5. The CDR3 consists of 14 residues. CDR1 SGHVS and CDR2 FQNEAQ come from the germline V gene. This chain's CDR3 is CASSHLAGVYEQYF. The CDR3 DNA reads as TGTGCCAGCAGCCATCTAGCGGGGGTTTACGAGCAGTACTTC.

This clonotype has only a few counts. The chain employs TRBV7-9 and TRBJ2-7, with D possibly called TRBD1 or TRBD2 (5 bases each). The CDR3 has 14 amino acids. Per the germline V gene, CDR1 is SEHNR and CDR2 is FQNEAQ (reference sequence). V lost 5 bases to trimming and J lost 2 bases, with 13 bases between them. CDR3 bases: TGTGCCAGCAGCCCACGGGACGGCCCCTACGAGCAGTACTTC. It is translated as CASSPRDGPYEQYF.

The chain recombines TRBV5-4 with TRBJ2-6, with D maybe TRBD2 (5 bases). The germline V gene has CDR1 SGHNT and CDR2 YYREEE (reference sequence). The CDR3 runs 13 residues. Trimming stripped 2 bases from V and 12 bases from J, with 12 bases between. This CDR3 is CASSLTEAGVLTF. The CDR3 coding sequence is TGTGCCAGCAGCTTAACGGAGGCGGGCGTCCTGACTTTC.

This clonotype was observed a handful of times. The chain uses TRBV9 and TRBJ2-7; tentatively, D is TRBD1 (5 bases). V was clipped by 4 bases and J by 0 bases, with 14 bases between them. From germline, CDR1 is SGDLS and CDR2 YYNGEE. CDR3 size: 15 residues. The CDR3 DNA reads as TGTGCCAGCAGCCCGTCAGGGCTCAGCTCCTACGAGCAGTACTTC. Amino acid sequence: CASSPSGLSSYEQYF.

Only a few counts were recorded for this clonotype. The chain employs TRBV7-2 and TRBJ1-2, with D possibly TRBD1 on 5 matching bases. The CDR3 spans 11 residues. Germline V gene sequence: CDR1 SGHTA, CDR2 FQGNSA. V was cut by 9 bases and J by 8 bases, with 13 bases left in between. For the CDR3, the DNA is TGTGCCAGGACCCGACAGCGAGGCTACACCTTC. It is translated as CARTRQRGYTF. Full variable domain (rest looked up from reference TRBV7-2 and TRBJ1-2): GAGVSQSPSNKVTEKGKDVELRCDPISGHTALYWYRQSLGQGLEFLIYFQGNSAPDKSGLPSDRFSAERTGGSVSTLTIQRTQQEDSAVYLCARTRQRGYTFGSGTRLTVV.

The chain joins TRBV10-3 to TRBJ1-3; no definite D call. This CDR3 region has 14 residues. Deletions cut 6 bases from V and 1 base from J, with 10 bases between. Germline values: CDR1 ENHRY, CDR2 SYGVKD. Here the CDR3 DNA reads TGTGCCATCAGGGATGGGCAGTCTGGAAACACCATATATTTT. Amino acids: CAIRDGQSGNTIYF.

V and J are TRBV7-9 and TRBJ1-5; 8 positions match TRBD1. Trimming removed 5 bases from V and 4 bases from J; junction bases left unmatched: 7. Germline assignment: CDR1 SEHNR and CDR2 FQNEAQ (reference sequence). This CDR3 contains 15 residues. The CDR3 DNA reads TGTGCCAGCAGCCACGGGACAGGTGATAATCAGCCCCAGCATTTT. Translated, it gives CASSHGTGDNQPQHF.

The DNA for the CDR3 is TGCAGTGCCTTAGCGGGGGGCCCTTCTGGGGCCAACGTCCTGACTTTC. As protein: CSALAGGPSGANVLTF. The rearrangement joins TRBV20-1 to TRBJ2-6; 10 bases are shared with TRBD2. Germline CDR1 reads DFQATT; CDR2 reads SNEGSKA (reference sequence). Trimming took 6 bases from V and 1 from J; bases not matched to a gene: 6. The CDR3 has 16 amino acids.

Many counts were recorded for this clonotype. This chain uses TRBV12-3 or TRBV12-4 with TRBJ1-2; D gene uncertain. The ends were cut back, 1 base at V and 8 bases at J, with 8 bases in the middle. The CDR3 runs 12 residues. The DNA of the CDR3 is TGTGCCAGCAGTTTAGGTTCTGGAGGCTACACCTTC. It yields the protein CASSLGSGGYTF.